These T cell receptor beta chains were read from a single sample in a study of OX40 agonist ivuxolimab in advanced cancers. The assay was immunoSEQ multiplex PCR, and TCRdb's table has in-frame clones only and misses some. Among tens of thousands of clones listed, about nine tenths were seen once. This sample comprised CD4+ or CD8+ T cells sorted from blood, obtained in a trial of the OX40 agonist ivuxolimab. The receptors were sampled from an adult with an advanced solid tumor such as melanoma, head and neck, liver or kidney cancer. The CDR3 runs from the conserved cysteine through the conserved F or W. D genes are given only for firm matches. Size is stated for part of the rows, as once, few or many counts, or as a class when the clone is expanded.

J gene	V gene	clone size	CDR3 length	D gene	CDR3 DNA	CDR3 protein
TRBJ2-5	TRBV29-1	once	13	TRBD1	TGCAGCGTAGGACAGGGGACTGGGGAGACCCAGTACTTC	CSVGQGTGETQYF
TRBJ2-7	TRBV9	NA	15	TRBD2	TGTGCCAGCAGCGTAGCAGGTCTAGCGGGAACCGAGCAGTACTTC	CASSVAGLAGTEQYF
TRBJ2-1	TRBV25-1	NA	18	TRBD1	TGTGCCAGCAGTGAGGAAGGGCCGGGACAGTTTAGATACAATGAGCAGTTCTTC	CASSEEGPGQFRYNEQFF
TRBJ1-5	TRBV19	NA	12	NA	TGTGCCAGTAGTATACAATATCAGCCCCAGCATTTT	CASSIQYQPQHF
TRBJ2-7	TRBV11-1	NA	14	NA	TGTGCCAGCAGCTTAGCGTTTGAGGTCTCCGAGCAGTACTTC	CASSLAFEVSEQYF
TRBJ2-2	TRBV11-3	NA	14	NA	TGTGCCAGCAGTCTCGGGCCGAACACCGGGGAGCTGTTTTTT	CASSLGPNTGELFF
TRBJ1-2	TRBV6-5	NA	13	NA	TGTGCCAGCAGTTACTCCTTAAGGGGTGGCTACACCTTC	CASSYSLRGGYTF
TRBJ2-5	TRBV5-4	NA	13	NA	TGTGCCAGCAGCCGCAGGGGTGGGGAGACCCAGTACTTC	CASSRRGGETQYF
TRBJ2-7	TRBV28	NA	14	NA	TGTGCCAGCAGTGTCCCGGGACTCAACTACGAGCAGTACTTC	CASSVPGLNYEQYF
TRBJ2-4	TRBV18	NA	16	TRBD1	TGTGCCAGCTCGCGCGAGAGGGGGACAGGTATCACCATTCAGTACTTC	CASSRERGTGITIQYF
TRBJ2-1	TRBV7-2	NA	12	TRBD1	TGTGCCAGCAGCAGACACAGGGGTGAGCAGTTCTTC	CASSRHRGEQFF
TRBJ1-5	TRBV28	NA	15	TRBD1	TGTGCCAGCAGCCAGGACAGGGGGGGCCGTCAGCCCCAGCATTTT	CASSQDRGGRQPQHF
TRBJ2-3	TRBV9	NA	15	NA	TGTGCCAGCAGCGGACGGGACTCTTACACAGATACGCAGTATTTT	CASSGRDSYTDTQYF
TRBJ1-2	TRBV2	NA	19	TRBD1	TGTGCCAGCAGTGAACCAAAACAGGGGGAGATATTCTTTAACTATGGCTACACCTTC	CASSEPKQGEIFFNYGYTF
TRBJ1-4	TRBV13	NA	14	TRBD1	TGTGCCAGCAGCCCGACAGGGACGGGGGAAAAACTGTTTTTT	CASSPTGTGEKLFF
TRBJ2-7	TRBV5-6	NA	15	NA	TGTGCCAGCAGCTTTAACGGGGCCCCAGCCTACGAGCAGTACTTC	CASSFNGAPAYEQYF
TRBJ1-4	TRBV2	once	14	NA	TGTGCCAGCATTAGGCTCGGCACTAATGAAAAACTGTTTTTT	CASIRLGTNEKLFF
TRBJ1-1	TRBV7-2	NA	14	TRBD1	TGTGCCAGCAGTCTGATCAGGGGGGGCACTGAAGCTTTCTTT	CASSLIRGGTEAFF
TRBJ2-2	TRBV2	NA	16	TRBD2	TGTGCCAGCAGGGAACTAGCGGGGGGATCGACCGGGGAGCTGTTTTTT	CASRELAGGSTGELFF
TRBJ2-1	TRBV11-1	NA	16	NA	TGTGCCAGCAGCGACGCGGGGGCAAGTGGAGTAGGTGAGCAGTTCTTC	CASSDAGASGVGEQFF
TRBJ1-2	TRBV7-2	NA	14	NA	TGTGCCAGCAGCCCCGAGTTAGGACCTTATGGCTACACCTTC	CASSPELGPYGYTF
TRBJ2-5	TRBV6-6	NA	15	TRBD2	TGTGCCAGCGGGGGACTAGGGGGGCGTCAAGAGACCCAGTACTTC	CASGGLGGRQETQYF
TRBJ1-4	TRBV2	NA	14	TRBD1	TGTGCCAGCAGTCAGGGACAGCCTAATGAAAAACTGTTTTTT	CASSQGQPNEKLFF
TRBJ2-3	TRBV5-1	NA	14	NA	TGCGCCAGCAGCTTGGGGGGAAGCACAGATACGCAGTATTTT	CASSLGGSTDTQYF
TRBJ2-3	TRBV6-5	NA	12	NA	TGTGCCAGCAGCCGCTTAGGGGATACGCAGTATTTT	CASSRLGDTQYF
TRBJ1-5	TRBV28	NA	16	NA	TGTGCCAGCAAGGCCAGGGTCCCTTATAGCAATCAGCCCCAGCATTTT	CASKARVPYSNQPQHF
TRBJ2-7	TRBV13	NA	14	NA	TGTGCCAGCAGCTTAGGTCGGGAGACGGGCGAGCAGTACTTC	CASSLGRETGEQYF
TRBJ2-1	TRBV7-2	NA	17	TRBD2	TGTGCCAGCACCACAAATCCGTCCGGGACTAGCGGGAATGAGCAGTTCTTC	CASTTNPSGTSGNEQFF
TRBJ2-5	TRBV10-1	NA	15	NA	TGCGCCAGCAGGGAAAAGGACGGTCTGGAAGAGACCCAGTACTTC	CASREKDGLEETQYF
TRBJ1-1	TRBV30	few	14	NA	TGTGCCTGGAAGCCCGACAGCTTGAACACTGAAGCTTTCTTT	CAWKPDSLNTEAFF
TRBJ2-2	TRBV6-1	few	14	NA	TGTGCCAGCCGTTTCGGCAGGAACACCGGGGAGCTGTTTTTT	CASRFGRNTGELFF
TRBJ2-2	TRBV18	once	15	NA	TGTGCCAGCTCACCCGCTCAGGTTAACACCGGGGAGCTGTTTTTT	CASSPAQVNTGELFF
TRBJ1-5	TRBV29-1	NA	12	NA	TGCAGCGTTAAAGACGGCAATCAGCCCCAGCATTTT	CSVKDGNQPQHF
TRBJ1-1	TRBV7-9	NA	14	NA	TGTGCCAGCAGCCAAGACACGGTGAACACTGAAGCTTTCTTT	CASSQDTVNTEAFF
TRBJ2-7	TRBV18	NA	14	NA	TGTGCCAGCTCACCTCGGACGGAGTCCTACGAGCAGTACTTC	CASSPRTESYEQYF
TRBJ2-6	TRBV19	NA	17	NA	TGTGCCAGTAGGCCAGGGCTTATTTACTCTGGGGCCAACGTCCTGACTTTC	CASRPGLIYSGANVLTF
TRBJ2-3	TRBV15	NA	16	NA	TGTGCCACCAGCAGTAGACTCCTTGCAGGCACAGATACGCAGTATTTT	CATSSRLLAGTDTQYF
TRBJ2-2	TRBV18	NA	16	NA	TGTGCCAGCTCACCTACGCGGGGTTCGAACACCGGGGAGCTGTTTTTT	CASSPTRGSNTGELFF
TRBJ1-2	TRBV19	NA	13	TRBD1	TGTGCCAGTAGGGACAGGGGGACGGATGGCTACACCTTC	CASRDRGTDGYTF
TRBJ1-4	TRBV28	NA	15	NA	TGTGCCAGCAGTTTACTACAGGGAGGTGGTGAAAAACTGTTTTTT	CASSLLQGGGEKLFF
TRBJ1-2	TRBV30	NA	12	TRBD1	TGTGCCGCGACAGGGACTATCGATGGCTACACCTTC	CAATGTIDGYTF
TRBJ2-2	TRBV5-1	NA	15	NA	TGCGCCAGCAGCTTGGCAGGGACGAACACCGGGGAGCTGTTTTTT	CASSLAGTNTGELFF
TRBJ2-6	TRBV7-9	NA	15	NA	TGTGCCAGCAGCCCCTCGGTCTCTGGGGCCAACGTCCTGACTTTC	CASSPSVSGANVLTF
TRBJ1-2	TRBV5-6	NA	15	NA	TGTGCCAGCAGCCCTACCGACAGACAGAACTATGGCTACACCTTC	CASSPTDRQNYGYTF
TRBJ1-1	TRBV7-9	NA	13	NA	TGTGCCAGCAGCTTAGGAATAACAGGTGAAGCTTTCTTT	CASSLGITGEAFF
TRBJ2-3	TRBV27	NA	14	NA	TGTGCCAGCAGGACTTGGGCCAGCACAGATACGCAGTATTTT	CASRTWASTDTQYF
TRBJ2-1	TRBV19	NA	15	NA	TGTGCCAGTAGTAGAGCGGAGAGCTCCTACAATGAGCAGTTCTTC	CASSRAESSYNEQFF
TRBJ1-2	TRBV28	NA	12	NA	TGTGCCAGCAGTTGGAGGAATTATGGCTACACCTTC	CASSWRNYGYTF
TRBJ1-2	TRBV7-2	NA	15	NA	TGTGCCAGCAGCTTAGGATCCGGAGCTAACTATGGCTACACCTTC	CASSLGSGANYGYTF
TRBJ2-3	TRBV7-8	NA	16	NA	TGTGCCAGCAGCTTAGAAGCGTACAGAGGCACAGATACGCAGTATTTT	CASSLEAYRGTDTQYF
TRBJ2-1	TRBV28	NA	15	TRBD2	TGTGCCAGCAGTTTAAGTGGAGCGGGAGGGCCGGAGCAGTTCTTC	CASSLSGAGGPEQFF
TRBJ1-1	TRBV6-9	NA	12	NA	TGTGCCAGCAGTTACGTGCGGGGGCAAGCTTTCTTT	CASSYVRGQAFF
TRBJ2-1	TRBV7-8	NA	16	TRBD2	TGTGCCAGCAGCTTAGGACTAGCGGGAGGGTACAATGAGCAGTTCTTC	CASSLGLAGGYNEQFF
TRBJ1-5	TRBV5-1	NA	18	NA	TGCGCCAGCAGTCCCAGGCCGCGTACCGGGCTCGACAATCAGCCCCAGCATTTT	CASSPRPRTGLDNQPQHF
TRBJ1-1	TRBV6-5	NA	14	TRBD1	TGTGCCAGCAGGGGGACAGGGATATACACTGAAGCTTTCTTT	CASRGTGIYTEAFF